The entry below gives a single T cell receptor (beta chain) sequence along with its context. Its antigen is unknown. Assay: immunoSEQ multiplex PCR; the TCRdb copy retains only in-frame clones and omits some. The sample yields some 70,000 clones, over 80% seen once. These data come from a study of cytomegalovirus exposure and HLA in healthy donors. The study's findings and limits: Cytomegalovirus status, reportedly, was diagnosed with high specificity and sensitivity by the classifier.

This CDR3 is built from 15 residues. Germline values: CDR1 SNHLY, CDR2 FYNNEI. The J segment lost 8 bases and the V segment lost 8 bases, leaving 16 bases of the junction unmatched. Material for sequencing was PBMCs. The chain is built from TRBV2 and TRBJ1-2; 8 bases are shared with TRBD1. The receptor's source is a man in his thirties or forties in good health and CMV-seronegative. CDR3 amino acids: CASLFGTGLEGGYTF. The CDR3 coding sequence is TGTGCCAGCCTATTCGGGACAGGTTTGGAGGGGGGCTACACCTTC.